Following are 20 T cell receptor beta chains from one sample sequenced in a study of blood T cell repertoires in COVID-19. The data were produced by immunoSEQ multiplex PCR, yet TCRdb's version contains in-frame clones alone and is incomplete. The sample yields over 200,000 clones, approximately 82% seen once. Specimen: peripheral blood. These receptors were taken from a middle-aged woman with acute or convalescent COVID-19.

CDR3: CASSSRPGQGFYEQYF. CDR3 sequence (DNA): TGTGCCAGCAGCTCCCGCCCGGGACAGGGATTTTACGAGCAGTACTTC. The chain couples TRBV9 to TRBJ2-7, with 9 bases lining up with TRBD1. Germline loops: CDR1 SGDLS, CDR2 YYNGEE. J gave up 4 bases and V 4 bases, and 12 bases lay outside the gene matches. The CDR3 length is 16 residues.

This clone was seen once. The CDR3 protein is CATSLYWDTQYF. The CDR3 bases are TGTGCCACCAGCCTGTACTGGGATACGCAGTATTTT. The rearrangement links TRBV15 to TRBJ2-3; D unclear. The CDR3 is 12 residues long. Looked up from germline, CDR1 is LNHNV and CDR2 is YYDKDF (reference sequence). The V and J ends lost 5 bases and 6 bases respectively, with 9 bases between them.

The V gene is TRBV2, the J gene TRBJ1-1; maybe TRBD1 (6 bases). V lost 4 bases to trimming and J lost 4 bases, with 16 bases between them. CDR1 and CDR2 (germline): SNHLY, FYNNEI. The CDR3 sequence is 15 residues long. The CDR3 coding sequence is TGTGCCAGCAGTGCAAGCCAGGGGTGGACCACTGAAGCTTTCTTT. Translation: CASSASQGWTTEAFF. The entire variable domain, with the rest obtained from reference TRBV2 and TRBJ1-1, is as follows: EPEVTQTPSHQVTQMGQEVILRCVPISNHLYFYWYRQILGQKVEFLVSFYNNEISEKSEIFDDQFSVERPDGSNFTLKIRSTKLEDSAMYFCASSASQGWTTEAFFGQGTRLTVV.

This clone was seen more than once but under ten times. The chain has TRBV21-1 and TRBJ2-6; the D call of TRBD2 is as the table states it, not checked on the DNA. TRBV21-1 has pseudogene status. This CDR3 has 17 amino acids. CDR3 DNA: TGTGCCAGCAGCAAAGAAGGGGGGGTTGGTGGGGCCAACGTCCTGACTTTC. Translation gives CASSKEGGVGGANVLTF.

This chain connects TRBV18 to TRBJ2-1, with 10 bases lining up with TRBD2. This CDR3 region has 14 residues. Germline V lookup: CDR1 KGHSH, CDR2 LQKENI. V trimming: 6 bases; J trimming: 6 bases; junction bases outside the gene matches: 5. As DNA, the CDR3 is TGTGCCAGCTCCCCCGGGACTAGCGTCAATGAGCAGTTCTTC. This encodes CASSPGTSVNEQFF.

This clone was seen repeatedly, ten times or more. V and J are TRBV10-1 and TRBJ2-3; TRBD2 aligns across 8 bases. The CDR3 is made up of 13 amino acids. V dropped 7 bases and J dropped 8; count of bases not matched to a gene: 8. Germline V gene data show CDR1 as WNHNN and CDR2 as SYGVQD (reference sequence). CDR3 loop: CASTMDRGGTQYF. The CDR3 coding sequence is TGCGCCAGCACCATGGACCGGGGGGGTACGCAGTATTTT.

This clone was picked up a small number of times. The chain joins TRBV27 to TRBJ1-4; no reliable D call. The CDR3 covers 9 residues. The germline CDR1 and CDR2 sequences are MNHEY and SMNVEV (reference sequence). V gave up 7 bases and J gave up 11 bases, with 5 bases separating them. For the CDR3, the DNA is TGTGCCAGCATTCGGAAACTGTTTTTT. Translated: CASIRKLFF. Filled out from reference TRBV27 and TRBJ1-4, the complete variable domain reads EAQVTQNPRYLITVTGKKLTVTCSQNMNHEYMSWYRQDPGLGLRQIYYSMNVEVTDKGDVPEGYKVSRKEKRNFPLILESPSPNQTSLYFCASIRKLFFGSGTQLSVL.

This chain uses TRBV20-1 with TRBJ1-1, with 7 positions matching TRBD1. Per germline, CDR1 DFQATT and CDR2 SNEGSKA (reference sequence). Germline trimming cut 3 bases from V and 0 bases from J; bases unmatched to any gene: 7. CDR3 length equals 15 residues. The CDR3 region is CSASRTGLMNTEAFF. CDR3 nucleotide sequence: TGCAGTGCTAGTAGGACAGGACTCATGAACACTGAAGCTTTCTTT.

The chain has TRBV3-1 (or the pseudogene TRBV3-2) and TRBJ2-7; 8 nucleotides align to TRBD2. The germline CDR1 and CDR2 sequences are LGHDT and YNNKEL (reference sequence). With V trimmed by 4 bases and J by 6 bases, 5 bases remained unmatched. CDR3 size: 13 residues. The CDR3 region is CASSLGLASEQYF. CDR3 DNA: TGTGCCAGCAGCCTCGGACTAGCATCCGAGCAGTACTTC.

This clone was picked up a small number of times. V and J are TRBV11-3 and TRBJ2-7; possibly TRBD1 for D (6 bases). V was cut by 5 bases and J by 3 bases, with 14 bases left in between. This CDR3 comprises 14 residues. Germline V gives CDR1 SGHNT, CDR2 YENEEA. CDR3 amino acids: CASSPEGHLYEQYF. The DNA for the CDR3 is TGTGCCAGCAGCCCTGAGGGACACCTCTACGAGCAGTACTTC.

V is TRBV6-6 and J is TRBJ2-5, with 7 bases identical to TRBD2. The CDR3 is 17 amino acids. V gave up 5 bases and J gave up 5 bases; unmatched junction bases: 17. Germline values: CDR1 MNHNY, CDR2 SVGAGI (reference sequence). Written as DNA, the CDR3 is TGTGCCAGCAGTCCCCGGGGTCGCGCGGGGGTGGGCGAGACCCAGTACTTC. It translates to CASSPRGRAGVGETQYF.

The CDR3 protein is CASSVTGDSGEQYF. CDR3 nucleotide sequence: TGTGCCAGCAGCGTAACCGGGGATAGCGGGGAGCAGTACTTC. The V and J genes are TRBV9 and TRBJ2-7; 7 bases are shared with TRBD2. Trimming at V came to 1 base and at J to 7 bases, leaving 8 bases not matched to a gene. This CDR3 has 14 residues. CDR1 and CDR2 (germline): SGDLS, YYNGEE.

The V call is TRBV5-6, the J call TRBJ1-1; 7 bases align to TRBD1. The germline V gene has CDR1 SGHDT and CDR2 YYEEEE. The CDR3 is made up of 14 amino acids. V lost 4 bases and J lost 6; bases outside the gene matches: 9. CDR3 nucleotide sequence: TGTGCCAGCAGCAGCTTAACAGGGGTCCCTGAAGCTTTCTTT. This encodes CASSSLTGVPEAFF.

This sequence joins TRBV6-5 and TRBJ1-1; D unresolved. The CDR3 consists of 11 residues. Trimming pared 7 bases from V and 1 base from J, leaving 4 bases between. Germline CDR1 is MNHEY and CDR2 is SVGAGI. The CDR3 sequence: CASTQNTEAFF. The CDR3 coding sequence is TGTGCCAGCACACAGAACACTGAAGCTTTCTTT.

The DNA for the CDR3 is TGTGCCAGCAGTTCCACAGGCAAGGGCACTGAAGCTTTCTTT. Its translation: CASSSTGKGTEAFF. V gene TRBV6-5 combines with J gene TRBJ1-1, with D perhaps matching TRBD1 (5 bases). Germline CDR1 and CDR2: MNHEY and SVGAGI. CDR3 length equals 14 residues. Trimming shortened V by 4 bases and J by 4 bases, and 13 bases separated the two germline ends.

The chain links TRBV6-5 to TRBJ2-7; D possibly uses TRBD1 or TRBD2 (5 bases each). The germline V and J ends were trimmed by 6 bases and 2 bases, with 14 bases remaining between them. The germline gives CDR1 MNHEY, CDR2 SVGAGI. The CDR3 has 14 amino acids. This chain's CDR3 is CASRYGAVAYEQYF. CDR3 coding DNA: TGTGCCAGCAGGTACGGGGCAGTCGCCTACGAGCAGTACTTC.

V usage is TRBV4-2 and J usage is TRBJ2-2, with D possibly being TRBD2 (6 bases). V was trimmed by 0 bases and J by 5 bases, leaving 16 bases between them. CDR3 length: 17 amino acids. Per germline, CDR1 LGHNA and CDR2 YNFKEQ. The CDR3 loop is CASSQEQDYATTGELFF. The CDR3 DNA follows: TGTGCCAGCAGCCAAGAACAGGACTATGCGACTACCGGGGAGCTGTTTTTT.

The rearrangement joins TRBV11-2 to TRBJ2-1; 8 bases are shared with TRBD2. V gave up 4 bases and J gave up 5 bases; unmatched junction bases: 4. CDR1 and CDR2 from the germline V gene are SGHAT and FQNNGV. CDR3 length equals 14 residues. The DNA of the CDR3 is TGTGCCAGCAGCTCCGGGACTAGGAACAATGAGCAGTTCTTC. Translating it yields CASSSGTRNNEQFF. Together with reference TRBV11-2 and TRBJ2-1, the CDR3 gives the full variable domain: EAGVAQSPRYKIIEKRQSVAFWCNPISGHATLYWYQQILGQGPKLLIQFQNNGVVDDSQLPKDRFSAERLKGVDSTLKIQPAKLEDSAVYLCASSSGTRNNEQFFGPGTRLTVL.

This sequence joins TRBV9 and TRBJ2-2; no clear D gene. CDR1 SGDLS and CDR2 YYNGEE come from the germline V gene. Deletions cut 6 bases from V and 0 bases from J, with 6 bases between. The CDR3 length is 13 residues. The CDR3 DNA sequence: TGTGCCAGCAATCGGGCGAACACCGGGGAGCTGTTTTTT. Protein: CASNRANTGELFF.

V is TRBV14 and J is TRBJ1-2; TRBD1 might be the D (6 bases). This CDR3 contains 16 residues. The germline V gene has CDR1 SGHDN and CDR2 FVKESK. The ends were cut back, 0 bases at V and 3 bases at J, with 14 bases in the middle. The CDR3 loop reads CASSQDRGTFDYGYTF. CDR3 DNA sequence: TGTGCCAGCAGCCAAGATCGTGGGACATTTGACTATGGCTACACCTTC. Complete variable domain (other parts from reference TRBV14 and TRBJ1-2): EAGVTQFPSHSVIEKGQTVTLRCDPISGHDNLYWYRRVMGKEIKFLLHFVKESKQDESGMPNNRFLAERTGGTYSTLKVQPAELEDSGVYFCASSQDRGTFDYGYTFGSGTRLTVV.